These 21 T cell receptor beta chains came from one sample sequenced in a study of blood T cell repertoires in COVID-19. Assay used: immunoSEQ multiplex PCR; TCRdb lists only in-frame clones, some missing. The data hold over 150,000 clones, with approximately 84% observed a single time. What was sequenced was peripheral blood. The receptor source for this set is a man aged 18-30 years with active or convalescent COVID-19.

This clone came up a few times. The chain is built from TRBV6-5 and TRBJ2-5; D is possibly TRBD2 (6 bases). The CDR3 totals 15 residues. Trimming pared 5 bases from V and 6 bases from J, leaving 19 bases between. Per germline, CDR1 MNHEY and CDR2 SVGAGI. The chain's CDR3 is CASSLDGTYPKTQYF. In nucleotides, the CDR3 is TGTGCCAGCAGTCTTGACGGGACTTACCCGAAGACCCAGTACTTC.

The chain couples TRBV2 to TRBJ1-4; perhaps TRBD1 as D (6 bases). With 7 bases removed from V and 12 bases from J, the gap between germline ends came to 12 bases. Germline V lookup: CDR1 SNHLY, CDR2 FYNNEI. The CDR3 is 11 amino acids. CDR3 residues: CASKQGVELFF. The CDR3 DNA reads TGTGCCAGCAAACAGGGAGTGGAACTGTTTTTT. Supplemented by reference TRBV2 and TRBJ1-4, the full variable domain reads EPEVTQTPSHQVTQMGQEVILRCVPISNHLYFYWYRQILGQKVEFLVSFYNNEISEKSEIFDDQFSVERPDGSNFTLKIRSTKLEDSAMYFCASKQGVELFFGSGTQLSVL.

The gene calls are TRBV19 and TRBJ1-2; no definite D call. The V gene's germline CDR1 is LNHDA and CDR2 SQIVND (reference sequence). Trimming shortened V by 7 bases and J by 5 bases, and 14 bases separated the two germline ends. This CDR3 comprises 13 residues. The CDR3 DNA reads TGTGCCAGTATGGGTCAGAACAGATATGGCTACACCTTC. This gives the protein CASMGQNRYGYTF.

The rearrangement uses TRBV7-3 and TRBJ2-1; D is possibly TRBD1 (5 bases). The CDR3 contains 13 residues. Per the germline V gene, CDR1 is SGHTA and CDR2 is FQGTGA. The V and J ends lost 0 bases and 8 bases respectively, with 8 bases between them. In DNA, the CDR3 is TGTGCCAGCAGCTTAACCTGGGGCTATGAGCAGTTCTTC. It translates to CASSLTWGYEQFF.

This clone appeared a few times. The chain links TRBV7-9 to TRBJ2-7; 9 bases are a match to TRBD1. CDR1 and CDR2 from the germline V gene are SEHNR and FQNEAQ (reference sequence). V trimming: 1 base; J trimming: 5 bases; junction bases outside the gene matches: 3. This CDR3 has 14 residues. CDR3 bases: TGTGCCAGCAGCTTAGGGACAGGGGTGGACGAGCAGTACTTC. Translating it yields CASSLGTGVDEQYF.

In its sample, this clone was seen a few times. The rearrangement uses TRBV6-6 and TRBJ1-5; 8 bases are shared with TRBD1. Losses at the gene ends were 7 bases for V and 5 bases for J; bases not matched to a gene: 7. Per germline, CDR1 MNHNY and CDR2 SVGAGI (reference sequence). The CDR3 is made up of 14 amino acids. The CDR3 DNA reads TGTGCCAGCACATACAGGGGGGGCGATCAGCCCCAGCATTTT. Amino acid sequence: CASTYRGGDQPQHF.

The chain carries TRBV10-3 and TRBJ2-1; TRBD2 matches 10 bases. This CDR3 comprises 14 residues. Germline V gene lookup returns CDR1 ENHRY and CDR2 SYGVKD. V shed 6 bases, J shed 9 bases, and the junction held 8 bases outside the gene matches. The CDR3 loop is CAIRGTSDSGEQFF. In DNA form, the CDR3 reads TGTGCCATCAGGGGGACTAGCGATAGCGGTGAGCAGTTCTTC.

This chain joins TRBV24-1 and TRBJ2-4, with 9 bases matching TRBD1. Per the germline V gene, CDR1 is KGHDR and CDR2 is SFDVKD. The V and J ends lost 5 bases and 2 bases, in that order; junction bases with no gene match: 9. This CDR3 comprises 17 residues. As DNA, the CDR3 is TGTGCCACCAGTGGCCCACCGGGACAGGGAACCAAAAACATTCAGTACTTC. It is translated as CATSGPPGQGTKNIQYF.

This chain joins TRBV11-2 and TRBJ1-5; maybe TRBD1 (6 bases). V was pared by 5 bases and J by 3 bases, with 17 bases between. There are 16 residues in the CDR3. In germline, CDR1 is SGHAT, CDR2 FQNNGV. The DNA for the CDR3 is TGTGCCAGCAGCACGGACAGCCCGGCAGCCAATCAGCCCCAGCATTTT. Translated: CASSTDSPAANQPQHF.

CDR3 sequence (DNA): TGTGCCAGCAGTGAAACAGACAACCCTGGAAACACCATATATTTT. Translation gives CASSETDNPGNTIYF. The gene calls are TRBV6-1 and TRBJ1-3, with D unresolved. V lost 2 bases and J lost 2, with 10 bases in between. The V gene's germline CDR1 is MNHNS and CDR2 SASEGT. The CDR3 runs to 15 residues.

The CDR3 bases are TGTGCCAGCAGCGTAGCCAACATAGCGGGGGGCTCCTACAATGAGCAGTTCTTC. Translated: CASSVANIAGGSYNEQFF. The J gene is TRBJ2-1, the V gene TRBV9; 10 bases are shared with TRBD2. With V trimmed by 0 bases and J by 0 bases, 6 bases remained unmatched. CDR1 is SGDLS and CDR2 is YYNGEE in the germline V gene. The CDR3 sequence is 18 residues long.

Comments on this clone: Other DNA variants within this sample encode the same CDR3. The chain links TRBV5-1 to TRBJ2-1; 7 nucleotides agree with TRBD1. The CDR3 loop spans 12 amino acids. Germline loops: CDR1 SGHRS, CDR2 YFSETQ. V shed 4 bases and J 7 bases; nucleotides not matched to a gene: 2. This CDR3 is CASSLQGNEQFF. CDR3 sequence (DNA): TGCGCCAGCAGCCTACAGGGGAATGAGCAGTTCTTC.

V usage is TRBV4-1 and J usage is TRBJ1-2; D is unclear. The V end lost 1 base, the J end lost 7 bases, and 10 bases lay between the germline ends. The germline gives CDR1 MGHRA, CDR2 YSYEKL. The CDR3 extends over 13 amino acids. CDR3 in DNA: TGCGCCAGCAGCCAAGCGGGTGAAATTGGCTACACCTTC. Translation: CASSQAGEIGYTF.

The chain joins TRBV28 to TRBJ1-4; 9 bases are shared with TRBD1. Trimming cost V 5 bases and J 5 bases; bases outside gene matches: 3. CDR1 is MDHEN and CDR2 is SYDVKM in the germline V gene. CDR3 length: 14 amino acids. CDR3 nucleotide sequence: TGTGCCAGCAGTGTCGGGACAGGGAATGAAAAACTGTTTTTT. As protein: CASSVGTGNEKLFF.

The rearrangement uses TRBV24-1 and TRBJ2-3; 8 bases match TRBD1. V trimming: 3 bases; J trimming: 5 bases; junction bases outside the gene matches: 6. The CDR3 sequence is 15 residues long. The germline gives CDR1 KGHDR, CDR2 SFDVKD. The CDR3 DNA reads as TGTGCCACCAGTGATCGGACAGGGCCCGGAGATACGCAGTATTTT. This gives the protein CATSDRTGPGDTQYF.

The chain links TRBV6-5 to TRBJ2-4, with D possibly TRBD1 on 5 matching bases. This CDR3 region has 15 residues. V lost 5 bases and J lost 6, with 17 bases in between. Germline V gives CDR1 MNHEY, CDR2 SVGAGI. CDR3 DNA sequence: TGTGCCAGCAGTACCTCGTGGGGCCGTTCAAACATTCAGTACTTC. Its translation is CASSTSWGRSNIQYF.

This chain uses TRBV3-1 (or the pseudogene TRBV3-2) with TRBJ1-2, with D unresolved. Germline lookup yields CDR1 LGHDT and CDR2 YNNKEL (reference sequence). There are 12 residues in the CDR3. V lost 1 base, J lost 4 bases, and 4 bases lay in between. The CDR3 DNA reads as TGTGCCAGCAGCCAAGGAGCCTATGGCTACACCTTC. It translates to CASSQGAYGYTF.

This clone was counted once. The chain combines TRBV19 with TRBJ2-3, with D perhaps TRBD1 (5 bases). Trimming pared 10 bases from V and 1 base from J, leaving 12 bases between. Germline-derived CDR1 and CDR2 are LNHDA and SQIVND (reference sequence). This CDR3 is 13 amino acids long. The DNA of the CDR3 is TGTGCCACCGAGACAGACCGCACAGATACGCAGTATTTT. Protein sequence: CATETDRTDTQYF. The variable domain in full, completed from reference TRBV19 and TRBJ2-3, reads DGGITQSPKYLFRKEGQNVTLSCEQNLNHDAMYWYRQDPGQGLRLIYYSQIVNDFQKGDIAEGYSVSREKKESFPLTVTSAQKNPTAFYLCATETDRTDTQYFGPGTRLTVL.

This clone was observed many times. V and J are TRBV5-5 and TRBJ2-1; 11 nucleotides align to TRBD2. CDR1 and CDR2 from the germline V gene are SGHKS and YYEKEE (reference sequence). V trimming: 0 bases; J trimming: 9 bases; junction bases outside the gene matches: 5. CDR3 length equals 15 residues. The CDR3 DNA follows: TGTGCCAGCAGCTTGGCGGCTAGCGGGGGGAGTGAGCAGTTCTTC. Its protein is CASSLAASGGSEQFF.

This clone appeared once. CDR3 region: CASSEATSGVRSSYNEQFF. CDR3 nucleotide sequence: TGTGCCAGCAGTGAGGCGACTAGCGGGGTGCGGAGCTCCTACAATGAGCAGTTCTTC. The rearrangement joins TRBV6-1 to TRBJ2-1; 11 bases line up with TRBD2. Germline V gene data show CDR1 as MNHNS and CDR2 as SASEGT. J lost 0 bases, V lost 3 bases, and 10 bases had no gene match. This CDR3 contains 19 residues.

The J gene is TRBJ1-4, the V gene TRBV6-5, with D hard to call. This CDR3 is built from 14 residues. V lost 6 bases and J lost 7, with 15 bases in between. From germline, CDR1 is MNHEY and CDR2 SVGAGI. The CDR3 spells CASRDGGKSEKLFF. The CDR3, as DNA: TGTGCCAGCAGAGACGGAGGCAAAAGTGAAAAACTGTTTTTT.